The 14 T cell receptor beta chains presented below share a single source sample, sequenced in a study of cytomegalovirus exposure and HLA in healthy donors. It was with 60 Vbeta and 13 Jbeta primers that the PCR ran. Generated by immunoSEQ multiplex PCR, the TCRdb table keeps only in-frame clones and is missing some. The sample records 170,000 or so clones, approximately 85% being singletons. Sample: PBMCs. The receptors were gathered from a girl between 10 and 17 years old in good health and CMV-seropositive.

This clone was seen a handful of times. The V gene is TRBV28, the J gene TRBJ2-2; D may be TRBD1 (6 bases). Germline V lookup: CDR1 MDHEN, CDR2 SYDVKM. V lost 3 bases and J 4 bases, leaving 12 bases between the germline ends. The CDR3 loop spans 15 amino acids. The CDR3 protein is CASSLGALGTGELFF. Written as DNA, the CDR3 is TGTGCCAGCAGTTTGGGGGCTCTGGGCACCGGGGAGCTGTTTTTT.

CDR3 in DNA: TGCGCCAGACCGACAGGGTGGCCCACTGAAGCTTTCTTT. Translating it yields CARPTGWPTEAFF. The chain is built from TRBV5-1 and TRBJ1-1; 7 nucleotides align to TRBD1. V trimming: 8 bases; J trimming: 4 bases; junction bases outside the gene matches: 8. The germline gives CDR1 SGHRS, CDR2 YFSETQ. CDR3 length: 13 amino acids.

This clone was recorded a few times. CDR3 region: CASSVVTENNEQFF. The CDR3 nucleotides read TGTGCCAGCAGTGTTGTGACAGAAAACAATGAGCAGTTCTTC. The chain is built from TRBV2 and TRBJ2-1; a possible D gene is TRBD1 (5 bases). V was trimmed by 4 bases and J by 5 bases, leaving 12 bases between them. CDR3 length: 14 amino acids. Germline V CDR1 and CDR2: SNHLY, FYNNEI.

This CDR3 is CASSGGGRLNTGELFF. CDR3 bases: TGTGCCAGCAGCGGGGGGGGGCGCCTAAACACCGGGGAGCTGTTTTTT. The rearrangement uses TRBV5-4 and TRBJ2-2, with D possibly being TRBD2 (7 bases). Per the germline V gene, CDR1 is SGHNT and CDR2 is YYREEE (reference sequence). The CDR3 is made up of 16 amino acids. The ends were cut back, 4 bases at V and 2 bases at J, with 15 bases in the middle.

This chain connects TRBV27 to TRBJ1-5; 8 bases agree with TRBD1. The trim removed 4 bases at V and 0 bases at J, leaving 5 bases unmatched. This CDR3 is built from 16 residues. Germline-derived CDR1 and CDR2 are MNHEY and SMNVEV (reference sequence). Written as DNA, the CDR3 is TGTGCCAGCAGTTCCCTGGACAGGGTTAGCAATCAGCCCCAGCATTTT. Its protein is CASSSLDRVSNQPQHF.

The chain recombines TRBV7-2 with TRBJ2-7; 7 bases fit TRBD1. The V gene's germline CDR1 is SGHTA and CDR2 FQGNSA. J lost 2 bases, V lost 5 bases, and 6 bases had no gene match. The CDR3 loop spans 14 amino acids. The CDR3 DNA follows: TGTGCCAGCAGCCGAGACAGGGCCCCCTACGAGCAGTACTTC. Translation: CASSRDRAPYEQYF.

This chain joins TRBV5-6 and TRBJ2-1; TRBD1 aligns across 10 bases. CDR3 length equals 11 residues. V trimming: 4 bases; J trimming: 12 bases; junction bases outside the gene matches: 1. Per the germline V gene, CDR1 is SGHDT and CDR2 is YYEEEE. The CDR3 loop is CASSRTGGQFF. The DNA of the CDR3 is TGTGCCAGCAGCCGGACAGGGGGGCAGTTCTTC.

The V call is TRBV7-9, the J call TRBJ2-6; possible D gene TRBD2, 6 bases. Deletions cut 2 bases from V and 4 bases from J, with 12 bases between. The CDR3 has 16 amino acids. The V gene's germline CDR1 is SEHNR and CDR2 FQNEAQ (reference sequence). This CDR3 is CASSLTGGVGANVLTF. CDR3 nucleotides: TGTGCCAGCAGCTTAACCGGGGGAGTCGGGGCCAACGTCCTGACTTTC.

The chain joins TRBV11-2 to TRBJ2-6; possibly TRBD1 for D (6 bases). CDR1 is SGHAT and CDR2 is FQNNGV in the germline V gene. The CDR3 runs 18 residues. V was cut by 1 base and J by 1 base, with 14 bases left in between. The CDR3 DNA follows: TGTGCCAGCAGCTTAGCTACGGGACACGTTTCTGGGGCCAACGTCCTGACTTTC. It encodes CASSLATGHVSGANVLTF.

This clone was counted only a few times. The chain recombines TRBV9 with TRBJ1-3, with D perhaps matching TRBD1 (5 bases). V lost 6 bases, J lost 4 bases, and 14 bases lay in between. The CDR3 spans 14 residues. Germline V gene data show CDR1 as SGDLS and CDR2 as YYNGEE. CDR3 in amino acids: CASTPGGTGNTIYF. The CDR3 DNA follows: TGTGCCAGCACCCCCGGAGGGACGGGAAACACCATATATTTT.

A single count supports this clone. CDR3 sequence: CASSSSGTGNTIYF. The CDR3 coding sequence is TGCGCCAGCAGCTCTTCAGGGACTGGAAACACCATATATTTT. The J gene is TRBJ1-3, the V gene TRBV5-1, with a tentative D call TRBD1 (5 bases). Between the trimmed V and J ends, which lost 3 bases and 2 bases, there was a span of 9 bases. Germline V gene data show CDR1 as SGHRS and CDR2 as YFSETQ. This CDR3 is built from 14 residues.

The chain is built from TRBV6-1 and TRBJ2-7, with 7 bases lining up with TRBD2. CDR1 and CDR2 from the germline V gene are MNHNS and SASEGT. The V and J ends lost 7 bases and 6 bases, in that order; junction bases with no gene match: 3. The CDR3 is 11 residues long. The CDR3 sequence: CASIRGVEQYF. CDR3 bases: TGTGCCAGCATACGGGGGGTCGAGCAGTACTTC.

A remark on this clone: The junction shows a germline mismatch at one end, possibly a read error. The sample holds other DNA sequences that translate to the same CDR3. The gene calls are TRBV27 and TRBJ1-2; 8 bases match TRBD1. This CDR3 spans 14 amino acids. Germline values: CDR1 MNHEY, CDR2 SMNVEV (reference sequence). CDR3 DNA sequence: TGCGCCAGCAGTTTACAACAGGGGGTGTATGGCTACACCTTC. It translates to CASSLQQGVYGYTF.

This clone has a single count. This chain links TRBV6-1 with TRBJ2-7, with 13 bases that match TRBD2. The CDR3 is 15 residues long. After removal of 3 bases from V and 6 bases from J, the junction contained 5 bases not matched to a gene. Germline V gene sequence: CDR1 MNHNS, CDR2 SASEGT. CDR3 protein: CASSDPGLAGFEQYF. The CDR3 coding sequence is TGTGCCAGCAGTGACCCGGGACTAGCGGGGTTCGAGCAGTACTTC.